The present entry profiles one T cell receptor beta chain with its context. Antigen unknown. A read error is possible here, since a much larger clone lies one base away. Roughly 110 mL of blood, on average, came from one heparinised draw per donor. The data derive from a study of beta chain features in type 1 diabetes. Overall study findings and caveats: Type 1 diabetes patients had moderately but significantly shorter TCRB CDR3s in all four CD4+ subsets. Patients showed naive, central memory and Treg TCRB repertoires that appeared more similar than those of healthy donors. Patients with type 1 diabetes showed fewer VDJ junction insertions and more deletions. PCR may have favored shorter templates equally in patients and controls.

The entirety of the isolated RNA underwent reverse transcription, so expressed TCRB transcripts were sequenced. The protocol was immunoSEQ multiplex PCR, while the TCRdb copy is restricted to in-frame clones and leaves out a portion. This sample has roughly 350,000 clones, with over 8.5% found just once. The junction had 3 bases not matched to a gene; V was cut back by 1 base and J by 7 bases. The CDR3 sequence is 15 residues long. The germline V gene encodes CDR1 SGHNT and CDR2 YYREEE (reference sequence). The rearrangement links TRBV5-4 to TRBJ2-1, with TRBD2 matching over 12 bases. This clonotype was sampled from a man in his thirties or forties with type 1 diabetes. The sample was central memory CD4+ T cells from blood. DNA of the CDR3: TGTGCCAGCAGCTTGTGGACTAGCGGGGAAAATGAGCAGTTCTTC. Protein sequence: CASSLWTSGENEQFF.